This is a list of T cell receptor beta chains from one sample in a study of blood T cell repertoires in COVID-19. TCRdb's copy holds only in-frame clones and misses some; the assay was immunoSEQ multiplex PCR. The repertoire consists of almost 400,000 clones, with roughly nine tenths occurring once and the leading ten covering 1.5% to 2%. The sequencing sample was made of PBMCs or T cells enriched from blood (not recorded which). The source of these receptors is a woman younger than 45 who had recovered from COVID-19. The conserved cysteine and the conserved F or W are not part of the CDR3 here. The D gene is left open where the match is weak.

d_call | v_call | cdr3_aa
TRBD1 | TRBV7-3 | ASSLSRGTGLPGELF
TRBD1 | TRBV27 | ASSIDRARNEKLF
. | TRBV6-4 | ASSDSSRGGNTEAF
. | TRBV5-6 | ASTRGNTEVF
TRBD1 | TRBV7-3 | ASSPRGRDSNYGYT
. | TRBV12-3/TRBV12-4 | ASSRPYQETQY
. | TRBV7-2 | ASSPIWQNSPLH
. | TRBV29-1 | SVALTGWGNTIY
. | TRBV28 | ASSSGTGNTIY
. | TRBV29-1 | SVSTLPNYGYT
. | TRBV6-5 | ASSTHAGGEIEAF
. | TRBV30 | AWTTGFLSYNEQF
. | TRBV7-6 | ASSLVESSYNSPLH
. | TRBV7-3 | ASSFQGYSPLH
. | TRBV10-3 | AISDQTTGRRGQPQH
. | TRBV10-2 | ASSETTGRSGYT
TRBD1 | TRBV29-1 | SVGDSTYEQY
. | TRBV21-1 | ASLEDNSSNTGELF
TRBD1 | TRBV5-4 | ASSSAGTGLSYGYT
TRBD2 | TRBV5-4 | ASSLVGTSGFDTQY
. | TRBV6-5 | ASSSVMGRGGTEAF
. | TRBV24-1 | ATSAGANSPLH